The clone carrying this T cell receptor (beta chain) turned up a few times. No antigen is known for it. This entry comes from a study of CD8+CD57+ T cells in acquired aplastic anemia. On the study more broadly: Quantities of DNA derived from sorted CD4+ and CD8+ cells averaged approximately 3.5 ug. Study-wide points: No significant difference in CD8+ Simpson's diversity was found between patients and controls. A set of 25 to 30 CD8+ CDR3 sequences was shared between patients and controls, and these sequences appeared highly expressed in patients.

It was genomic DNA that served as the template for profiling TCR beta VDJ and CDR3. TCRdb analysed the reads with MiXCR anew, one entry per CDR3 protein. The sample has hundreds of thousands of distinct CDR3 sequences; 56% are singletons. The patients chosen for sequencing had shown expansion of CD8+CD57+ cells (detected by flow cytometry). Prior therapy had not been administered to any patient at the time of blood sampling. The CDR3 runs to 14 residues. Per the germline V gene, CDR1 is LNHNV and CDR2 is YYDKDF (reference sequence). V was pared by 5 bases and J by 1 base, with 12 bases between. The receptor comes from a human donor with aplastic anemia. The genes are TRBV15 and TRBJ2-7; perhaps TRBD1 as D (6 bases). The sample was sorted CD4+, CD8+, or CD8+CD57+ T cells (not recorded which) from PBMCs. This CDR3 reads CATSPRGQSYEQYF. The CDR3 DNA is TGTGCCACCAGCCCCAGAGGACAGTCCTACGAGCAGTACTTC.